This TCR beta chain stems from a study of response to subunit inactivated influenza vaccine. Study-wide findings and caveats: The study's authors posited that every seasonal influenza vaccination enlists few new T cells.

The germline gives CDR1 MNHNS, CDR2 SASEGT. V lost 9 bases and J lost 4, with 15 bases in between. The CDR3 is 13 residues long. Concerning this clonotype itself: Its cognate antigen is unknown.

TCRdb analysed the RT-PCR reads with MiXCR anew, one entry per CDR3 protein. The sample records roughly 790,000 distinct CDR3 sequences, 21% being singletons. J is TRBJ2-5 and V is TRBV6-1, with a possible D match to TRBD1 (6 bases). This TCR came from a man in his fifties or sixties who received an inactivated influenza vaccine. The sample in question was PBMCs from blood, obtained roughly 5 days after vaccination. CDR3 nucleotide sequence: TGTGCCAGACATAGGGGGTCAGGAGAGACCCAGTACTTC. Residues: CARHRGSGETQYF.